This record concerns one T cell receptor (beta chain) sequence. The data were taken from a study of blood T cell repertoires in COVID-19. In the study overall: There were acute and convalescent COVID-19 samples, and they came from the United States, Italy and Spain.

Here immunoSEQ multiplex PCR was the method, and the copy in TCRdb shows in-frame clones only, minus some. Altogether roughly 220,000 clones are present, roughly 80% being singletons, with the ten largest covering around 6%. This CDR3 region has 14 residues. Germline CDR1 is LNHDA and CDR2 is SQIVND (reference sequence). Trimming took off 5 bases at V and 4 bases at J, with 12 bases between the two ends. The sequenced sample was peripheral blood. The chain uses TRBV19 and TRBJ2-1; TRBD1 is a possible D gene (6 bases). The TCR comes from a woman in her seventies with acute or convalescent COVID-19. The CDR3 sequence: CASSPNTGYNEQFF. The CDR3 nucleotides read TGTGCCAGTAGTCCAAATACAGGGTACAATGAGCAGTTCTTC.